This is a list of T cell receptor beta chains from one sample in a study of blood T cell repertoires in COVID-19. Sequenced by immunoSEQ multiplex PCR; TCRdb stores in-frame clones only, minus some. The sample lists around 130,000 clones; roughly 80% were seen once. The sequencing input was peripheral blood. These receptors all come from a woman of 80 years or more with acute or convalescent COVID-19. Each CDR3 is given with its conserved first and last residue. Each record gives: V gene, J gene, D gene, clone size, CDR3 protein, CDR3 DNA. The D gene is left open where the match is weak. Clone size is stated in some rows and not others, as once, few, many or a class when expanded.

TRBV6-5	TRBJ2-1	TRBD2	NA	CASSPLAEIYNEQFF	TGTGCCAGCAGTCCTCTAGCGGAGATCTACAATGAGCAGTTCTTC
TRBV5-8	TRBJ2-1	NA	NA	CASSPRGFSSYNEQFF	TGTGCCAGCAGCCCCCGGGGGTTTAGCTCCTACAATGAGCAGTTCTTC
TRBV7-2	TRBJ2-7	NA	NA	CASSWRGRGSYEQYF	TGTGCCAGCAGCTGGAGAGGGCGCGGGTCCTACGAGCAGTACTTC
TRBV7-9	TRBJ1-2	TRBD1	NA	CASSDRDRAGYTF	TGTGCCAGCAGCGACCGGGACAGGGCCGGCTACACCTTC
TRBV11-2	TRBJ2-3	NA	NA	CASSALGRGLGTDTQYF	TGTGCCAGCAGCGCGCTGGGGCGGGGCCTAGGGACAGATACGCAGTATTTT
TRBV3-1/TRBV3-2	TRBJ2-7	TRBD2	NA	CASSPSSGIGNEQYF	TGTGCCAGCAGCCCTAGTAGCGGGATCGGCAACGAGCAGTACTTC
TRBV6-2/TRBV6-3	TRBJ2-1	NA	NA	CASSPAGSPYNEQFF	TGTGCCAGCAGCCCCGCTGGCTCCCCCTACAATGAGCAGTTCTTC
TRBV12-3/TRBV12-4	TRBJ2-1	NA	NA	CASTLGEVNEQFF	TGTGCCAGCACCCTCGGCGAGGTGAATGAGCAGTTCTTC
TRBV6-5	TRBJ1-6	TRBD1	few	CASGTGTYNSPLHF	TGTGCCAGCGGGACAGGAACCTATAATTCACCCCTCCACTTT
TRBV5-5	TRBJ2-5	TRBD1	NA	CASSLEGQGIGETQYF	TGTGCCAGCAGCTTGGAAGGACAGGGGATAGGAGAGACCCAGTACTTC
TRBV3-1/TRBV3-2	TRBJ1-2	NA	NA	CASSQVMGAYGYTF	TGTGCCAGCAGCCAAGTTATGGGGGCTTATGGCTACACCTTC
TRBV7-8	TRBJ2-2	TRBD2	few	CASSLLGGFDTGELFF	TGTGCCAGCAGCTTATTGGGGGGGTTTGACACCGGGGAGCTGTTTTTT
TRBV18	TRBJ2-1	NA	NA	CASSPMLRNEQFF	TGTGCCAGCTCACCAATGCTGAGGAATGAGCAGTTCTTC
TRBV11-2	TRBJ1-2	TRBD1	once	CASSLGTGDGYTF	TGTGCCAGCAGCTTAGGGACAGGGGATGGCTACACCTTC
TRBV29-1	TRBJ2-1	TRBD2	NA	CSVGGGGTSVGNEQFF	TGCAGCGTTGGAGGCGGAGGGACTAGCGTAGGCAATGAGCAGTTCTTC
TRBV6-2/TRBV6-3	TRBJ2-5	TRBD2	NA	CASSPGLAGYQETQYF	TGTGCCAGCAGTCCCGGACTAGCGGGGTACCAAGAGACCCAGTACTTC
TRBV18	TRBJ1-2	NA	NA	CASSPGENYGYTF	TGTGCCAGCTCCCCAGGGGAGAACTATGGCTACACCTTC
TRBV19	TRBJ1-4	TRBD1	NA	CATTMPGTADEKLFF	TGTGCCACTACAATGCCCGGGACAGCCGATGAAAAACTGTTTTTT
TRBV18	TRBJ2-7	TRBD2	NA	CASSPAGGINEQYF	TGTGCCAGCTCACCAGCGGGGGGTATAAACGAGCAGTACTTC
TRBV5-1	TRBJ2-5	TRBD2	few	CASSPGLAGLETQYF	TGCGCCAGCAGCCCTGGACTAGCGGGGCTTGAGACCCAGTACTTC
TRBV2	TRBJ1-2	NA	NA	CASALVRTAPGGYTF	TGTGCCAGCGCCTTGGTGAGGACAGCTCCGGGTGGCTACACCTTC
TRBV14	TRBJ1-3	NA	NA	CASSQGWGRGGNTIYF	TGTGCCAGCAGCCAAGGTTGGGGGCGCGGAGGAAACACCATATATTTT
TRBV5-6	TRBJ1-5	NA	NA	CASSLGRPNQPQHF	TGTGCCAGCAGCTTGGGGCGGCCGAATCAGCCCCAGCATTTT
TRBV6-5	TRBJ1-5	NA	NA	CASSKTGSNQPQHF	TGTGCCAGCAGTAAAACAGGGAGCAATCAGCCCCAGCATTTT
TRBV19	TRBJ1-2	TRBD1	NA	CASSMVPGQALGGYTF	TGTGCCAGTAGTATGGTGCCGGGACAGGCCCTGGGGGGCTACACCTTC
TRBV5-8	TRBJ1-2	NA	NA	CASSFDGRGYGYTF	TGTGCCAGCAGCTTTGACGGTCGGGGCTATGGCTACACCTTC
TRBV7-9	TRBJ1-2	NA	NA	CASSLKSTASNYGYTF	TGTGCCAGCAGCTTAAAGTCGACAGCCTCTAACTATGGCTACACCTTC
TRBV3-1/TRBV3-2	TRBJ2-7	TRBD1	NA	CASRQEAGGGYEQYF	TGTGCCAGCAGGCAAGAGGCAGGGGGCGGCTACGAGCAGTACTTC
TRBV4-3	TRBJ2-3	TRBD2	NA	CASSQEWFRTGGPDTQYF	TGCGCCAGCAGCCAAGAATGGTTTCGAACGGGAGGGCCTGATACGCAGTATTTT
TRBV20-1	TRBJ2-1	NA	NA	CSASEFSEQFF	TGCAGTGCTAGTGAGTTCTCTGAGCAGTTCTTC